This TCR beta chain was recovered during a study of blood T cell repertoires in COVID-19. Across the study: Acute and convalescent COVID-19 samples came from the United States, Italy and Spain. T cells, B-cell-depleted T cells, or PBMCs supplied cDNA or gDNA.

In the original analysis: Amplification with reference gene primers provided the estimates of nucleated cell counts. Assay: immunoSEQ multiplex PCR; the TCRdb copy retains only in-frame clones and omits some. The V and J calls and the clone size are those of that table, but D and trimming were determined from the DNA. The repertoire holds about 83,000 clones, with approximately 90% as singletons. V dropped 3 bases and J dropped 4; count of bases not matched to a gene: 6. Germline V gene data show CDR1 as SQVTM and CDR2 as ANQGSEA. The CDR3 runs to 15 residues. This chain uses TRBV29-1 with TRBJ2-1; 10 bases map to TRBD2. The TCR sequence derives from a woman aged 45-59 years with active or convalescent COVID-19. The sample taken for sequencing was peripheral blood. The CDR3 spells CSVDAGLAVYNEQFF. In nucleotides, the CDR3 is TGCAGCGTTGACGCCGGACTAGCGGTGTACAATGAGCAGTTCTTC.